The entry below gives a single T cell receptor (beta chain) sequence along with its context. Germline V gene sequence: CDR1 SGHVS, CDR2 FQNEAQ. The CDR3 totals 15 residues. Trimming took off 3 bases at V and 0 bases at J, with 9 bases between the two ends. This sample stems from a study of blood T cell repertoires in COVID-19. Some clones are missing from TCRdb's copy, which holds only in-frame ones; the method was immunoSEQ multiplex PCR. Of just over 70,000 clones listed, 75% to 85% are singletons. The sequence was obtained from a man aged 70-80 years who had recovered from COVID-19. The chain recombines TRBV7-8 with TRBJ1-5; TRBD1 might be the D (5 bases). The sequencing input was peripheral blood. Here the CDR3 reads CASSLRDGSNQPQHF. The CDR3 DNA sequence: TGTGCCAGCAGCTTGCGGGACGGTAGCAATCAGCCCCAGCATTTT.